The 29 T cell receptor beta chains in this list originate from one sample, sequenced in a study of blood T cell repertoires in COVID-19. The method was immunoSEQ multiplex PCR; TCRdb's version includes in-frame clones alone and lacks a portion of them. The repertoire includes about 210,000 clones, 80% to 90% of them detected once, and approximately 8.1% sits in the top ten. The sample comprised PBMCs or T cells enriched from blood (not recorded which). The source of these receptors is a woman between 18 and 29 years old who had recovered from COVID-19.

The chain combines TRBV2 with TRBJ1-4; TRBD1 might be the D (5 bases). V lost 5 bases to trimming and J lost 7 bases, with 17 bases between them. This CDR3 comprises 15 residues. Looked up from germline, CDR1 is SNHLY and CDR2 is FYNNEI. CDR3 DNA: TGTGCCAGCAGTACTGCAGGGATTCGCGGTGAAAAACTGTTTTTT. It is translated as CASSTAGIRGEKLFF. Combining the CDR3 with reference TRBV2 and TRBJ1-4 gives the whole variable domain EPEVTQTPSHQVTQMGQEVILRCVPISNHLYFYWYRQILGQKVEFLVSFYNNEISEKSEIFDDQFSVERPDGSNFTLKIRSTKLEDSAMYFCASSTAGIRGEKLFFGSGTQLSVL.

The chain joins TRBV28 to TRBJ1-2; the match to TRBD1 covers 9 bases. Germline V gene sequence: CDR1 MDHEN, CDR2 SYDVKM. This CDR3 has 14 residues. V dropped 6 bases and J dropped 4; count of bases not matched to a gene: 6. For the CDR3, the DNA is TGTGCCAGCAGCACAGGGGGCGAAAGCTATGGCTACACCTTC. This encodes CASSTGGESYGYTF.

V and J are TRBV11-2 and TRBJ2-7; TRBD1 agrees at 9 bases. Unmatched junction bases numbered 13, after V lost 7 bases and J lost 6 bases. The CDR3 is made up of 15 amino acids. Germline lookup yields CDR1 SGHAT and CDR2 FQNNGV. CDR3 nucleotides: TGTGCCAGCACCCCTTGGCGACAGGGGGGGATCGAGCAGTACTTC. Residues: CASTPWRQGGIEQYF.

V and J are TRBV6-5 and TRBJ2-5; 8 bases are a match to TRBD1. The CDR3 totals 15 residues. The V segment lost 6 bases and the J segment 5 bases; nucleotides outside the gene matches: 11. Germline V gene lookup returns CDR1 MNHEY and CDR2 SVGAGI. This CDR3 reads CASSNSGGSGETQYF. The CDR3 coding sequence is TGTGCCAGCAGCAACTCAGGGGGCTCTGGGGAGACCCAGTACTTC.

The chain has TRBV3-1 (or the pseudogene TRBV3-2) and TRBJ2-2; D is possibly TRBD1 (6 bases). Per the germline V gene, CDR1 is LGHDT and CDR2 is YNNKEL (reference sequence). The V and J ends lost 4 bases and 4 bases respectively, with 13 bases between them. The CDR3 has 15 residues. CDR3 amino acids: CASSLDRSSTGELFF. The DNA of the CDR3 is TGTGCCAGCAGCCTAGACAGGTCCTCCACCGGGGAGCTGTTTTTT.

This clone appeared a few times. This chain uses TRBV4-1 with TRBJ1-5; a possible D gene is TRBD1 (5 bases). V was pared by 3 bases and J by 2 bases, with 11 bases between. CDR3 length equals 15 residues. The germline V gene encodes CDR1 MGHRA and CDR2 YSYEKL. CDR3 loop: CASSHPQGGNQPQHF. CDR3 DNA sequence: TGCGCCAGCAGCCACCCGCAGGGTGGCAATCAGCCCCAGCATTTT.

The rearrangement links TRBV7-9 to TRBJ2-4, with 10 bases aligning to TRBD1. CDR1 SEHNR and CDR2 FQNEAQ come from the germline V gene (reference sequence). V was clipped by 2 bases and J by 8 bases; unmatched bases: 18. The CDR3 runs to 19 residues. The CDR3 loop is CASSLSKIPGTGDSHIQYF. CDR3 nucleotide sequence: TGTGCCAGCAGCTTATCCAAGATACCCGGGACAGGGGATTCTCACATTCAGTACTTC. Full variable domain (rest looked up from reference TRBV7-9 and TRBJ2-4): DTGVSQNPRHKITKRGQNVTFRCDPISEHNRLYWYRQTLGQGPEFLTYFQNEAQLEKSRLLSDRFSAERPKGSFSTLEIQRTEQGDSAMYLCASSLSKIPGTGDSHIQYFGAGTRLSVL.

The chain combines TRBV2 with TRBJ2-2, with D perhaps matching TRBD2 (5 bases). CDR1 and CDR2 from the germline V gene are SNHLY and FYNNEI. Trimming took 10 bases from V and 4 from J, leaving 19 bases between them. This CDR3 comprises 15 residues. The CDR3 DNA reads as TGTGCCACCAATGGCGGGCAGATGGCCACCGGGGAGCTGTTTTTT. Translating it yields CATNGGQMATGELFF.

The chain employs TRBV5-1 and TRBJ1-6; possible D gene TRBD1, 5 bases. The germline V gene has CDR1 SGHRS and CDR2 YFSETQ. This CDR3 is built from 13 residues. The V gene lost 8 bases and the J gene lost 7 bases, with 13 bases spanning the gap. CDR3 sequence reads: CASGSGDNSPLHF. The DNA for the CDR3 is TGCGCCAGTGGGTCGGGGGACAATTCACCCCTCCACTTT.

The rearrangement links TRBV28 to TRBJ1-1; no clear D gene. Trimming cost V 2 bases and J 1 base, with 8 bases left between them. Per germline, CDR1 MDHEN and CDR2 SYDVKM. CDR3 length: 14 amino acids. CDR3 DNA: TGTGCCAGCAGTTTAATGGCGGAGAACACTGAAGCTTTCTTT. It yields the protein CASSLMAENTEAFF.

The rearrangement links TRBV7-9 to TRBJ1-2; D is ambiguous. Germline V gene sequence: CDR1 SEHNR, CDR2 FQNEAQ (reference sequence). Trimming left V 1 base short and J 0 bases short, with 9 bases between. This CDR3 has 15 amino acids. As DNA, the CDR3 is TGTGCCAGCAGCTTAGTTACAGACACTAACTATGGCTACACCTTC. It translates to CASSLVTDTNYGYTF. The entire variable domain, with the rest obtained from reference TRBV7-9 and TRBJ1-2, is as follows: DTGVSQNPRHKITKRGQNVTFRCDPISEHNRLYWYRQTLGQGPEFLTYFQNEAQLEKSRLLSDRFSAERPKGSFSTLEIQRTEQGDSAMYLCASSLVTDTNYGYTFGSGTRLTVV.

This clone was seen a single time. V and J are TRBV19 and TRBJ1-2; 7 nucleotides line up with TRBD1. This CDR3 is built from 12 residues. V lost 5 bases to trimming and J lost 4 bases; unmatched junction nucleotides: 1. The V gene's germline CDR1 is LNHDA and CDR2 SQIVND (reference sequence). The DNA of the CDR3 is TGTGCCAGTAGTGGGGACAGCTATGGCTACACCTTC. Amino acids: CASSGDSYGYTF.

This clone was detected a few times. The rearrangement links TRBV12-3 or TRBV12-4 to TRBJ2-2, with D maybe TRBD2 (6 bases). This CDR3 region has 13 residues. Between the trimmed V and J ends, which lost 6 bases and 3 bases, there was a span of 8 bases. CDR3 sequence: CASRGLHTGELFF. The DNA of the CDR3 is TGTGCCAGCAGGGGACTTCACACCGGGGAGCTGTTTTTT.

This clone was counted once. V and J are TRBV7-6 and TRBJ1-4; 9 nucleotides agree with TRBD1. The CDR3 loop spans 16 amino acids. In germline, CDR1 is SGHVS, CDR2 FNYEAQ. After removal of 2 bases from V and 7 bases from J, the junction contained 8 bases not matched to a gene. The CDR3 region has the DNA TGTGCCAGCAGCTTATCTTCCGGGACAGGGAGTGAAAAACTGTTTTTT. Amino acid sequence: CASSLSSGTGSEKLFF.

The chain has TRBV5-1 and TRBJ2-7; D is possibly TRBD2 (6 bases). The CDR3 has 15 amino acids. V was clipped by 1 base and J by 1 base, with 12 bases between them. From germline, CDR1 is SGHRS and CDR2 YFSETQ. Here the CDR3 reads CASSLRASESYEQYF. The CDR3 DNA reads TGCGCCAGCAGCTTGAGGGCTAGCGAGTCCTACGAGCAGTACTTC.

This chain uses TRBV11-3 with TRBJ1-2; D gene ambiguous. V lost 5 bases, J lost 5 bases, and 3 bases lay in between. The CDR3 consists of 10 residues. The germline V gene encodes CDR1 SGHNT and CDR2 YENEEA. CDR3 DNA: TGTGCCAGCAGCCAATATGGCTACACCTTC. Translated: CASSQYGYTF.

The chain joins TRBV7-8 to TRBJ2-1; D is unresolved. The V end lost 2 bases, the J end lost 9 bases, and 5 bases lay between the germline ends. The length of the CDR3 is 11 residues. Germline-derived CDR1 and CDR2 are SGHVS and FQNEAQ. The CDR3 loop reads CASSLSLEQFF. For the CDR3, the DNA is TGTGCCAGCAGCTTATCCCTTGAGCAGTTCTTC. Variable domain in full (rest from reference TRBV7-8 and TRBJ2-1): GAGVSQSPRYKVAKRGQDVALRCDPISGHVSLFWYQQALGQGPEFLTYFQNEAQLDKSGLPSDRFFAERPEGSVSTLKIQRTQQEDSAVYLCASSLSLEQFFGPGTRLTVL.

The J gene is TRBJ2-7, the V gene TRBV5-6; TRBD2 is a possible D gene (5 bases). The V end was cut by 4 bases, the J end by 4 bases, with 15 bases between. The germline CDR1 and CDR2 sequences are SGHDT and YYEEEE. This CDR3 comprises 14 residues. The CDR3 reads CASSPGDNLYEQYF. The CDR3 region has the DNA TGTGCCAGCAGCCCCGGGGATAACCTATACGAGCAGTACTTC.

J is TRBJ2-7 and V is TRBV28, with 8 bases aligning to TRBD2. The germline CDR1 and CDR2 sequences are MDHEN and SYDVKM. V was pared by 7 bases and J by 5 bases, with 10 bases of the junction left unmatched. The CDR3 sequence is 14 residues long. The chain's CDR3 is CASKVRGGLDEQYF. The CDR3 nucleotides are TGTGCCAGCAAAGTTCGGGGGGGCCTCGACGAGCAGTACTTC.

This clone was seen a handful of times. The CDR3 region has the DNA TGTGCCAGCAGCCAAGAAGCGGGGGGGCCAGATACGCAGTATTTT. Amino acid sequence: CASSQEAGGPDTQYF. The chain employs TRBV4-2 and TRBJ2-3; TRBD2 aligns across 10 bases. The CDR3 contains 15 residues. In germline, CDR1 is LGHNA, CDR2 YNFKEQ. With V trimmed by 0 bases and J by 4 bases, 1 base remained unmatched.

This chain connects TRBV25-1 to TRBJ2-5; perhaps TRBD2 as D (5 bases). Germline values: CDR1 MGHDK, CDR2 SYGVNS. With 0 bases removed from V and 3 bases from J, the gap between germline ends came to 11 bases. The CDR3 runs 15 residues. The CDR3: CASSEYGNGEETQYF. In DNA form, the CDR3 reads TGTGCCAGCAGTGAATATGGGAACGGGGAAGAGACCCAGTACTTC. Full variable domain (remainder filled in from reference TRBV25-1 and TRBJ2-5): EADIYQTPRYLVIGTGKKITLECSQTMGHDKMYWYQQDPGMELHLIHYSYGVNSTEKGDLSSESTVSRIRTEHFPLTLESARPSHTSQYLCASSEYGNGEETQYFGPGTRLLVL.

The rearrangement uses TRBV19 and TRBJ1-2; 7 positions match TRBD1. From germline, CDR1 is LNHDA and CDR2 SQIVND (reference sequence). The CDR3 is 15 amino acids. V lost 5 bases, J lost 6 bases, and 12 bases stayed unmatched. CDR3 sequence reads: CASSDPGQTHHGYTF. The CDR3 DNA sequence: TGTGCCAGTAGTGATCCGGGACAGACGCACCATGGCTACACCTTC.

This chain uses TRBV5-4 with TRBJ2-1; 11 nucleotides align to TRBD2. Germline assignment: CDR1 SGHNT and CDR2 YYREEE (reference sequence). The J segment lost 4 bases and the V segment lost 4 bases, leaving 4 bases of the junction unmatched. The CDR3 loop spans 15 amino acids. The CDR3 DNA is TGTGCCAGCAGCCAATCTAGCGGGGGGTACAATGAGCAGTTCTTC. Its protein product is CASSQSSGGYNEQFF.

The V gene is TRBV28, the J gene TRBJ2-5, with a tentative D call TRBD1 (6 bases). Germline loops: CDR1 MDHEN, CDR2 SYDVKM. CDR3 length: 15 amino acids. V lost 6 bases to trimming and J lost 5 bases, with 19 bases between them. CDR3 sequence (DNA): TGTGCCAGCAGGGTAACCGGGACACCCAGCGAGACCCAGTACTTC. As protein: CASRVTGTPSETQYF.

A single count supports this clone. V is TRBV9 and J is TRBJ2-3, with 9 bases aligning to TRBD2. V gave up 0 bases and J gave up 3 bases; unmatched junction bases: 8. The CDR3 is 17 amino acids. Germline CDR1 is SGDLS and CDR2 is YYNGEE. CDR3 in amino acids: CASSVGRGGRTTDTQYF. The CDR3 coding sequence is TGTGCCAGCAGCGTAGGGCGGGGGGGCCGAACAACAGATACGCAGTATTTT.

This clone was counted between two and nine times. The chain is built from TRBV11-1 and TRBJ1-2; tentative D call: TRBD1 (6 bases). Germline V gene sequence: CDR1 SGHAT, CDR2 FQDESV (reference sequence). The CDR3 extends over 14 amino acids. With 1 base removed from V and 4 bases from J, the gap between germline ends came to 10 bases. Here the CDR3 DNA reads TGTGCCAGCAGCTTAGGTACAGGGATCTATGGCTACACCTTC. Its translation: CASSLGTGIYGYTF. The entire variable domain, with the rest obtained from reference TRBV11-1 and TRBJ1-2, is as follows: EAEVAQSPRYKITEKSQAVAFWCDPISGHATLYWYRQILGQGPELLVQFQDESVVDDSQLPKDRFSAERLKGVDSTLKIQPAELGDSAMYLCASSLGTGIYGYTFGSGTRLTVV.

V and J are TRBV28 and TRBJ1-3; weak D call: TRBD1 (6 bases). The length of the CDR3 is 15 residues. Germline V gene sequence: CDR1 MDHEN, CDR2 SYDVKM. V lost 5 bases and J 4 bases, leaving 15 bases between the germline ends. CDR3 nucleotide sequence: TGTGCCAGCAGTCCATCAGGGGTAGGGGGAAACACCATATATTTT. This translates into CASSPSGVGGNTIYF.

This sequence joins TRBV5-1 and TRBJ1-1; D is perhaps TRBD1 (6 bases). Germline V gene lookup returns CDR1 SGHRS and CDR2 YFSETQ. This CDR3 has 15 residues. V lost 4 bases to trimming and J lost 0 bases, with 13 bases between them. The DNA for the CDR3 is TGCGCCAGCAGCGAGACAGGTACTCTGAACACTGAAGCTTTCTTT. The encoded protein is CASSETGTLNTEAFF.

The V gene is TRBV4-2, the J gene TRBJ1-1, with D tentatively TRBD1 (6 bases). Trimming shortened V by 0 bases and J by 1 base, and 9 bases separated the two germline ends. This CDR3 is 15 amino acids long. Germline V gene lookup returns CDR1 LGHNA and CDR2 YNFKEQ. This CDR3 is CASSQDQGTNTEAFF. In nucleotides, the CDR3 is TGTGCCAGCAGCCAAGATCAGGGGACGAACACTGAAGCTTTCTTT.